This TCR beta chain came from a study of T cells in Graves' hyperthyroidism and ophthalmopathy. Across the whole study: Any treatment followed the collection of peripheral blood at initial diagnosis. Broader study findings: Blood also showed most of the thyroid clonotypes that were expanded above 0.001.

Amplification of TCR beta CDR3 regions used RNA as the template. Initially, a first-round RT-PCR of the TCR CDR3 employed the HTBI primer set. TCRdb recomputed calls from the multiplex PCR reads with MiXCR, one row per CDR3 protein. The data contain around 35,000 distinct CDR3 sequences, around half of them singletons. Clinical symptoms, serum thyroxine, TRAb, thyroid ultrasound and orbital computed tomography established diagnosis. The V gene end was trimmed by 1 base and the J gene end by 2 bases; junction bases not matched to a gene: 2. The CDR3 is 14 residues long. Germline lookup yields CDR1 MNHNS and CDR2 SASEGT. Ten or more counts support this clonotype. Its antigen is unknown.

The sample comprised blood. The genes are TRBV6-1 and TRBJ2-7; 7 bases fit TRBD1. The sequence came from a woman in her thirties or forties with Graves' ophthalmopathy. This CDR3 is CASSEVDRAYEQYF. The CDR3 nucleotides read TGTGCCAGCAGTGAAGTAGACAGGGCCTACGAGCAGTACTTC.